This entry lists 21 T cell receptor beta chains sequenced from one sample in a study of T cell clusters in autoimmune cytopenias. TRB was amplified from about 270 ng of peripheral blood genomic DNA per sample. One tube held mixed TRB-A and TRB-B primer pools for touch-down PCR. TCRdb re-called the multiplex PCR reads; one entry per CDR3 protein, DNA not given. In all, the sample yields 5,500 to 6,500 distinct CDR3 sequences. Material: peripheral blood. The receptors were gathered from a human donor with an autoimmune cytopenia or autoimmune hepatitis (not recorded which).

The gene calls are TRBV12-3 or TRBV12-4 and TRBJ2-5. This CDR3 region has 12 residues. The CDR3 here is CASSKNQETQYF.

This sequence joins TRBV12-5 and TRBJ2-5; TCRdb indicates TRBD2, and absent DNA this call remains unverified. The CDR3 length is 13 residues. CDR1 and CDR2 from the germline V gene are LGHNT and FRNRAP. Here the CDR3 reads CASALSGAETQYF.

This clonotype is classed as medium-sized (0.01 to 0.1%) by frequency. V usage is TRBV5-1 and J usage is TRBJ1-6; TCRdb names TRBD1, which stays unverified in the absence of DNA. Germline values: CDR1 SGHRS, CDR2 YFSETQ. The CDR3 totals 15 residues. This CDR3 reads CASSLRQGENSPLHF.

The rearrangement joins TRBV24-1 to TRBJ1-2; no DNA is available, so the TRBD1 call from TCRdb remains unchecked. Germline assignment: CDR1 KGHDR and CDR2 SFDVKD. The length of the CDR3 is 17 residues. The CDR3: CATSDPSGGPNNYGYTF.

The rearrangement joins TRBV9 to TRBJ2-7; the D gene TCRdb calls, TRBD1, cannot be checked with no DNA. Per the germline V gene, CDR1 is SGDLS and CDR2 is YYNGEE. The length of the CDR3 is 15 residues. The CDR3 reads CASSVGGGDSYEQYF.

This chain connects TRBV10-3 to TRBJ1-1; the D gene TCRdb calls, TRBD1, cannot be checked with no DNA. CDR1 and CDR2 (germline): ENHRY, SYGVKD. CDR3 size: 13 residues. The CDR3 protein is CAIEGQRNTEAFF.

This clonotype is deemed medium-sized by its frequency. The gene calls are TRBV29-1 and TRBJ1-1. This CDR3 contains 14 residues. Germline V gene sequence: CDR1 SQVTM, CDR2 ANQGSEA. The CDR3 sequence: CSVDLGGLNTEAFF.

This clonotype is called medium-sized (0.01 to 0.1%) based on its frequency. The V call is TRBV19, the J call TRBJ2-5; the TCRdb D gene call, TRBD2, has no DNA to confirm it. This CDR3 contains 16 residues. CDR1 and CDR2 (germline): LNHDA, SQIVND (reference sequence). CDR3 region: CASSIETTRPKETQYF.

This clonotype registers medium-sized (0.01 to 0.1%) by frequency. The chain employs TRBV5-3 and TRBJ2-1; TCRdb lists TRBD2, though no DNA is available to test this call. TRBV5-3 is labeled an ORF, and its function is uncertain. This CDR3 spans 15 amino acids. CDR3 in amino acids: CARSFASSGYNEQFF.

This clonotype is labeled medium-sized based on frequency. The chain carries TRBV30 and TRBJ1-6. Germline CDR1 and CDR2: GTSNPN and SVGIG (reference sequence). This CDR3 is 14 amino acids long. The CDR3 sequence: CAWSSTGPRRPLHF.

By frequency, this clonotype is medium-sized. The V gene is TRBV12-3 or TRBV12-4, the J gene TRBJ1-3. This CDR3 spans 14 amino acids. Here the CDR3 reads CASSLATLGHTIYF.

The rearrangement links TRBV28 to TRBJ2-3; TCRdb proposes TRBD1, but this gene call is untestable without DNA. This CDR3 is 15 amino acids long. The germline V gene encodes CDR1 MDHEN and CDR2 SYDVKM. The CDR3: CASRETGGRTDTQYF.

This clonotype is classed as medium-sized by frequency. The genes are TRBV29-1 and TRBJ2-7; TCRdb proposes TRBD1, but this gene call is untestable without DNA. From germline, CDR1 is SQVTM and CDR2 ANQGSEA. CDR3 length: 12 amino acids. Here the CDR3 reads CSVGQGGNEQYF.

The chain links TRBV4-3 to TRBJ2-3; TCRdb's assignment of TRBD2 cannot be checked, as there is no DNA. The length of the CDR3 is 15 residues. Germline-derived CDR1 and CDR2 are LGHNA and YSLEER. The CDR3 sequence is CASSHTPQNTDTQYF.

The chain employs TRBV5-1 and TRBJ1-3; there is no DNA to check the TCRdb D call of TRBD1. In germline, CDR1 is SGHRS, CDR2 YFSETQ. This CDR3 comprises 16 residues. This CDR3 is CASSLEGHPTGNTIYF.

This clonotype shows up as medium-sized by frequency. V gene TRBV19 combines with J gene TRBJ2-1; TCRdb's D gene call, TRBD1, goes unchecked for lack of DNA. CDR3 length: 14 amino acids. Germline CDR1 and CDR2: LNHDA and SQIVND (reference sequence). CDR3 residues: CASATGGVYNEQFF.

The chain joins TRBV7-2 to TRBJ2-1; TCRdb selects TRBD1, and the lack of DNA leaves this call unchecked. Per the germline V gene, CDR1 is SGHTA and CDR2 is FQGNSA. The CDR3 runs 16 residues. The CDR3 sequence: CASSFGGGRSYNEQFF.

The chain carries TRBV7-2 and TRBJ2-2. The CDR3 runs to 15 residues. Germline lookup yields CDR1 SGHTA and CDR2 FQGNSA. CDR3 in amino acids: CASSLLPANTGELFF. The entire variable domain, with the rest obtained from reference TRBV7-2 and TRBJ2-2, is as follows: GAGVSQSPSNKVTEKGKDVELRCDPISGHTALYWYRQSLGQGLEFLIYFQGNSAPDKSGLPSDRFSAERTGGSVSTLTIQRTQQEDSAVYLCASSLLPANTGELFFGEGSRLTVL.

This clonotype is deemed medium-sized by its frequency. The gene calls are TRBV6-2 or TRBV6-3 and TRBJ1-6. CDR3 length equals 15 residues. The germline CDR1 and CDR2 sequences are MNHEY and SVGEGT. This chain's CDR3 is CASSYGLSYNSPLHF.

The CDR3: CAISELAPTYNEQFF. This chain uses TRBV10-3 with TRBJ2-1; the D call from TCRdb, TRBD1, cannot be confirmed without DNA. This CDR3 is 15 amino acids long. The germline CDR1 and CDR2 sequences are ENHRY and SYGVKD.

This rearrangement joins TRBV4-2 to TRBJ2-7; as DNA is missing, the TRBD2 call by TCRdb cannot be tested. CDR3 size: 17 residues. Germline values: CDR1 LGHNA, CDR2 YNFKEQ. The CDR3 loop reads CASSQAPQGLRDYEQYF.